This T cell receptor beta chain was sequenced in a study of Ad26.COV2.S vaccination and SARS-CoV-2 variants. In the study overall: Doses of Ad26.COV2.S were injected into muscle once or twice, 56 days apart.

Treatment denoted: approximately 18 received Ad26.COV2.S at low or high dose, single or two shots; 5 received placebo; per-sample allocation not given. Specimen acquisition occurred on day 63 following the initial vaccine or placebo injection. Assay: immunoSEQ multiplex PCR; the TCRdb copy retains only in-frame clones and omits some. The profile shows 350,000 to 450,000 clones, approximately 84% of them singletons. The CDR3 has 14 amino acids. Trimming took off 3 bases at V and 1 base at J, with 6 bases between the two ends. CDR1 and CDR2 (germline): LNHDA, SQIVND (reference sequence). The sample consisted of peripheral blood, taken in a trial of Ad26.COV2.S vaccine versus placebo. The chain carries TRBV19 and TRBJ2-2; no definite D call. The source of this sequence is a person between 18 and 65 years old who received the Ad26.COV2.S COVID-19 vaccine or a placebo. In DNA form, the CDR3 reads TGTGCCAGTAGTATGCGTCGGAACACCGGGGAGCTGTTTTTT. Its translation is CASSMRRNTGELFF.